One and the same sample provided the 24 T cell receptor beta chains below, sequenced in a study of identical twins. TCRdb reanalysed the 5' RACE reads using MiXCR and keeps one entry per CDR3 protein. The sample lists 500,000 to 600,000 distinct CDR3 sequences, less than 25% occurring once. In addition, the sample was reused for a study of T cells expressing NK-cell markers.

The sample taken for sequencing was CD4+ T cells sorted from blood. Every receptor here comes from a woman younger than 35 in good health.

CDR3 sequence reads: CASGTSGPGVKQQETQYF. The CDR3 DNA sequence: TGTGCCTCCGGGACTAGCGGGCCGGGGGTCAAACAACAAGAGACCCAGTACTTC. The chain links TRBV10-3 to TRBJ2-5; 12 bases are a match to TRBD2. The CDR3 sequence is 18 residues long. The ends lost 11 bases at V and 2 bases at J; junction bases unmatched: 18. Per the germline V gene, CDR1 is ENHRY and CDR2 is SYGVKD.

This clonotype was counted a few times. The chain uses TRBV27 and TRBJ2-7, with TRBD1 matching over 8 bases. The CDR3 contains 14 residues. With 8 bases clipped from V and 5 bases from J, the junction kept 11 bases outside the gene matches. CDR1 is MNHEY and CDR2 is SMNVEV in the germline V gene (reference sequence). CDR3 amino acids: CASFAGTGAHEQYF. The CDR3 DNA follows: TGTGCCAGCTTCGCCGGGACAGGTGCCCACGAGCAGTACTTC.

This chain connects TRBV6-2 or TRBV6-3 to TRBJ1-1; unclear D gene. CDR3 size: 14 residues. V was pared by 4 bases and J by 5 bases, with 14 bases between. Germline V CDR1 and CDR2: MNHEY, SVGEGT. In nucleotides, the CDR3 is TGTGCCAGCAGTTTCTCAACGAGGGTTACTGAAGCTTTCTTT. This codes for CASSFSTRVTEAFF.

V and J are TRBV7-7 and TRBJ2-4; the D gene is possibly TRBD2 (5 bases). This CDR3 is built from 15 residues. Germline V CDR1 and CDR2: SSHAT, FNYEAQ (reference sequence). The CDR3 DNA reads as TGTGCTAGCGATTTGGATAAAACGGTCAAAAACATTCAGTACTTC. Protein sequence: CASDLDKTVKNIQYF.

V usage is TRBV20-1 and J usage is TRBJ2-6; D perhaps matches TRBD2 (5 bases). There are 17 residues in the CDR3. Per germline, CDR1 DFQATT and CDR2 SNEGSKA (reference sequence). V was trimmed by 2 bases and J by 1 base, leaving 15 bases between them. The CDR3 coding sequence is TGCAGTGCTAGAATGACTACCCGGCCATCTGGGGCCAACGTCCTGACTTTC. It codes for CSARMTTRPSGANVLTF.

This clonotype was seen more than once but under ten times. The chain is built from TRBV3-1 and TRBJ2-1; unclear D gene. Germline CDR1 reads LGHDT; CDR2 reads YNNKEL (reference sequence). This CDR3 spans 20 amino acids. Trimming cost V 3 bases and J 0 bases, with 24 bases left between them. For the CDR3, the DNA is TGTGCCAGCAGCCAGATCACGGGCAGAGAAGGAGCTAGCTCCTACAATGAGCAGTTCTTC. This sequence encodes CASSQITGREGASSYNEQFF.

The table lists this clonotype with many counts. This chain's CDR3 is CSVGIGGYTEAFF. The CDR3 DNA is TGCAGCGTTGGTATAGGGGGGTACACTGAAGCTTTCTTT. This sequence joins TRBV29-1 and TRBJ1-1, with D perhaps matching TRBD1 (6 bases). The CDR3 contains 13 residues. V was pared by 4 bases and J by 3 bases, with 12 bases between. Germline lookup yields CDR1 SQVTM and CDR2 ANQGSEA.

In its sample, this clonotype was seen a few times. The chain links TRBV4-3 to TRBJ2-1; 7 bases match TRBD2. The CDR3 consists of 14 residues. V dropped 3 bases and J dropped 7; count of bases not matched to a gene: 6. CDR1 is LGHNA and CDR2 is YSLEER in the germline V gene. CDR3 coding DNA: TGCGCCAGCAGCCAGCGCGGGAGAGGAAATGAGCAGTTCTTC. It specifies CASSQRGRGNEQFF.

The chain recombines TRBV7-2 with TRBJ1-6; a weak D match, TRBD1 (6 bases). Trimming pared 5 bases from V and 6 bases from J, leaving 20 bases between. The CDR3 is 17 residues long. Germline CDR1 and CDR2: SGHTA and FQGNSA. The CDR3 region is CASSATRGLRGNSPLHF. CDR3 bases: TGTGCCAGCAGCGCCACTAGGGGTCTCAGGGGTAATTCACCCCTCCACTTT.

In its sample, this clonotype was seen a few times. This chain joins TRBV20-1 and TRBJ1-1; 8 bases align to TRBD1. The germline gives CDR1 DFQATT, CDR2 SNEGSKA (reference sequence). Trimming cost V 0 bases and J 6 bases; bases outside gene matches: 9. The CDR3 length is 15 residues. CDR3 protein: CSARENRGRAAEAFF. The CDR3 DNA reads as TGCAGTGCTAGAGAGAACAGGGGGAGGGCTGCTGAAGCTTTCTTT.

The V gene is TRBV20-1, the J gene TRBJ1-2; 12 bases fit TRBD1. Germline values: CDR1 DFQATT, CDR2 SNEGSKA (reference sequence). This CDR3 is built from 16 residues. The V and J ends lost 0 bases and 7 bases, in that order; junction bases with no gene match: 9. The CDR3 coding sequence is TGCAGTGCTAGAGATAAGGCGGGACAGGGGGCAGGTGGCTACACCTTC. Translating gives CSARDKAGQGAGGYTF.

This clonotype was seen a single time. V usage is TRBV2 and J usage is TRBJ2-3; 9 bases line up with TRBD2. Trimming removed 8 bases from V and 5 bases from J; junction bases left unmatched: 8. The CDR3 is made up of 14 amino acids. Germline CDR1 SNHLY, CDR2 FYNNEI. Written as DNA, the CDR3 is TGTGCCAGCTCCCCTAGCGGGATCGGAGATACGCAGTATTTT. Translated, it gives CASSPSGIGDTQYF. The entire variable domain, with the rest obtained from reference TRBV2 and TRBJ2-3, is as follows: EPEVTQTPSHQVTQMGQEVILRCVPISNHLYFYWYRQILGQKVEFLVSFYNNEISEKSEIFDDQFSVERPDGSNFTLKIRSTKLEDSAMYFCASSPSGIGDTQYFGPGTRLTVL.

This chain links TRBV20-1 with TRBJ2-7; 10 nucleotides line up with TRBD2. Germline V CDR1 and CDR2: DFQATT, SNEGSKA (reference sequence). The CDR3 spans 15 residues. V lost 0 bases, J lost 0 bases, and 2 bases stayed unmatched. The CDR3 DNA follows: TGCAGTGCTAGAGATGCTAGCGGGGGCTCCTACGAGCAGTACTTC. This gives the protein CSARDASGGSYEQYF.

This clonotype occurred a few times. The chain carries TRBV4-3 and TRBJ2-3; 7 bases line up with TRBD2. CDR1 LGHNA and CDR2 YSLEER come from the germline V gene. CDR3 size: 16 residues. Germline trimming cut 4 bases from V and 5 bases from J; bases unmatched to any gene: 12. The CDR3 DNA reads TGCGCCAGCAGCCCAGAAAGCGGGATCTTAGGAGATACGCAGTATTTT. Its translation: CASSPESGILGDTQYF.

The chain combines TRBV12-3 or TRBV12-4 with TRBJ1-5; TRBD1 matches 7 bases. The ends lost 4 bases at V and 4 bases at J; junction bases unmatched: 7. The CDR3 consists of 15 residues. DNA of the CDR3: TGTGCCAGCAGTTGGAACAGGGGAAGAAATCAGCCCCAGCATTTT. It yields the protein CASSWNRGRNQPQHF.

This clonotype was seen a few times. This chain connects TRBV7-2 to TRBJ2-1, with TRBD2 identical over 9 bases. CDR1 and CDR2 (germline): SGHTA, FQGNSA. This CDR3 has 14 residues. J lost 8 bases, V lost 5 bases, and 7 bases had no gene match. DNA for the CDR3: TGTGCCAGCAGCCCCTCGCGGGGGGGCCATGAGCAGTTCTTC. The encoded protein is CASSPSRGGHEQFF.

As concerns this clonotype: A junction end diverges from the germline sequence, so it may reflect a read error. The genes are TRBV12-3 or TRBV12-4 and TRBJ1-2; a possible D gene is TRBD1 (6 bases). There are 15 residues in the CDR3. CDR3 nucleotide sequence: TGTGCCAGCAGAAACCGCCACAGGGATAACGATGGCTACACCTTC. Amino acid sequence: CASRNRHRDNDGYTF.

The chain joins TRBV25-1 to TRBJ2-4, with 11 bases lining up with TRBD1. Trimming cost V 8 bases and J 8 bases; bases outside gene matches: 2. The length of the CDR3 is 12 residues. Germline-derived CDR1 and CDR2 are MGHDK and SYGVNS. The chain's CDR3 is CASGQGADIQYF. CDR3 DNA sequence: TGTGCCAGCGGACAGGGGGCAGACATTCAGTACTTC.

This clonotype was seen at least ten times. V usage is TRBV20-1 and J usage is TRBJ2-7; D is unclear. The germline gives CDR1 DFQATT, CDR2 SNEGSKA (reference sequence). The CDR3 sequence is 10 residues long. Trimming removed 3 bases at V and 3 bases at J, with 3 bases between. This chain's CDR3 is CSASLYEQYF. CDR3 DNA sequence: TGCAGTGCTAGTCTCTACGAGCAGTACTTC.

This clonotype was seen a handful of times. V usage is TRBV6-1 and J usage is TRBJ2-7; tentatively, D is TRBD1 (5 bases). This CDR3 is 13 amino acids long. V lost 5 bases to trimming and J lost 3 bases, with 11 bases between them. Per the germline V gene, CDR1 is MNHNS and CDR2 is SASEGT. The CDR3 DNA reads TGTGCCAGCAGTCAAAGGCAGGGCTACGAGCAGTACTTC. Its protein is CASSQRQGYEQYF.

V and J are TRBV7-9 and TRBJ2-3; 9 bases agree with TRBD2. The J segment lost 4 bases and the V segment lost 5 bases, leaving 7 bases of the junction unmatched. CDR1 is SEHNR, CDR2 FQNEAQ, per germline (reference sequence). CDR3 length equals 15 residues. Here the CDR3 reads CASSPAGGRADTQYF. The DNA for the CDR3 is TGTGCCAGCAGCCCGGCGGGGGGGCGGGCAGATACGCAGTATTTT.

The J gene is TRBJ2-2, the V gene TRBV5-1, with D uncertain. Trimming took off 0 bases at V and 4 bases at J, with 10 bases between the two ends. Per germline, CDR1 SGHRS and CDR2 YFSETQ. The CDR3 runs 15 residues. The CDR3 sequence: CASSLVGFGTGELFF. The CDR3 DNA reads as TGCGCCAGCAGCTTGGTTGGATTCGGCACCGGGGAGCTGTTTTTT. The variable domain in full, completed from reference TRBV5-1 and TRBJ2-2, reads KAGVTQTPRYLIKTRGQQVTLSCSPISGHRSVSWYQQTPGQGLQFLFEYFSETQRNKGNFPGRFSGRQFSNSRSEMNVSTLELGDSALYLCASSLVGFGTGELFFGEGSRLTVL.

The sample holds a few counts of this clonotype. The CDR3 DNA is TGCAGTGCTAGGGCTAGCGGGAGTCTCGAGCAGTACTTC. Protein sequence: CSARASGSLEQYF. The rearrangement links TRBV20-1 to TRBJ2-7; 10 bases align to TRBD2. This CDR3 has 13 amino acids. After removal of 3 bases from V and 6 bases from J, the junction contained 5 bases not matched to a gene. CDR1 and CDR2 (germline): DFQATT, SNEGSKA (reference sequence).

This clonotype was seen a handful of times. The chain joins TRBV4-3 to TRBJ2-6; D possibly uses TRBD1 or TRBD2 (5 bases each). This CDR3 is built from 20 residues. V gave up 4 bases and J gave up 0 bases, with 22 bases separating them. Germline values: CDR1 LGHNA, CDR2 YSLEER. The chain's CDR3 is CASSPQAPTGLGSGANVLTF. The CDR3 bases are TGCGCCAGCAGCCCGCAAGCCCCAACGGGGCTAGGCTCTGGGGCCAACGTCCTGACTTTC.